These 25 T cell receptor beta chains were sequenced from one sample in a study of OX40 agonist ivuxolimab in advanced cancers. Clones were sequenced by immunoSEQ multiplex PCR, and TCRdb holds only the in-frame ones, with some missing. The table has roughly 56,000 clones, about nine tenths seen once; the top ten hold about 20%. Sequencing was performed on CD4+ or CD8+ T cells sorted from blood, taken in a trial of the OX40 agonist ivuxolimab. These receptors were collected from an adult with an advanced solid tumor such as melanoma, head and neck, liver or kidney cancer.

The J gene is TRBJ2-7, the V gene TRBV27; D possibly corresponds to TRBD1 (6 bases). Germline V CDR1 and CDR2: MNHEY, SMNVEV (reference sequence). The CDR3 consists of 16 residues. The V and J ends lost 4 bases and 0 bases respectively, with 16 bases between them. CDR3 nucleotides: TGTGCCAGCAGTTCCTCAACAGGGCAGGTCTCCTACGAGCAGTACTTC. Residues: CASSSSTGQVSYEQYF.

The CDR3 loop reads CASSFGVPDTQYF. The CDR3 nucleotides read TGTGCCAGCAGTTTCGGGGTCCCAGATACGCAGTATTTT. The chain is built from TRBV28 and TRBJ2-3, with a possible D match to TRBD2 (5 bases). In germline, CDR1 is MDHEN, CDR2 SYDVKM. Trimming shortened V by 3 bases and J by 4 bases, and 8 bases separated the two germline ends. The CDR3 length is 13 residues.

This clone was seen only once. This chain links TRBV7-9 with TRBJ2-3, with 11 bases fitting TRBD2. V shed 1 base, J shed 6 bases, and the junction held 3 bases outside the gene matches. The length of the CDR3 is 15 residues. The V gene's germline CDR1 is SEHNR and CDR2 FQNEAQ (reference sequence). The DNA of the CDR3 is TGTGCCAGCAGCTTAGTAGCGGGAGGGCCTGATACGCAGTATTTT. Its protein is CASSLVAGGPDTQYF. The full variable domain, completed using reference TRBV7-9 and TRBJ2-3, is DTGVSQNPRHKITKRGQNVTFRCDPISEHNRLYWYRQTLGQGPEFLTYFQNEAQLEKSRLLSDRFSAERPKGSFSTLEIQRTEQGDSAMYLCASSLVAGGPDTQYFGPGTRLTVL.

The CDR3 here is CASSLWVMDEQFF. CDR3 bases: TGTGCCAGCAGTTTATGGGTAATGGATGAGCAGTTCTTC. V usage is TRBV27 and J usage is TRBJ2-1; D is unresolved. Trimming took off 1 base at V and 8 bases at J, with 9 bases between the two ends. This CDR3 has 13 amino acids. CDR1 MNHEY and CDR2 SMNVEV come from the germline V gene (reference sequence).

The gene calls are TRBV7-9 and TRBJ1-1; 8 bases agree with TRBD1. This CDR3 region has 15 residues. Germline V gene sequence: CDR1 SEHNR, CDR2 FQNEAQ (reference sequence). J was trimmed by 0 bases and V by 5 bases; bases with no gene match: 5. The CDR3 spells CASSPTQGVNTEAFF. The CDR3 region has the DNA TGTGCCAGCAGCCCAACACAGGGGGTGAACACTGAAGCTTTCTTT.

This chain links TRBV5-1 with TRBJ1-5, with D hard to call. This CDR3 is built from 13 residues. Germline assignment: CDR1 SGHRS and CDR2 YFSETQ. With 0 bases removed from V and 4 bases from J, the gap between germline ends came to 5 bases. The CDR3 bases are TGCGCCAGCAGCTTGGCCGGTAATCAGCCCCAGCATTTT. The encoded protein is CASSLAGNQPQHF.

In its sample, this clone was seen once. This rearrangement joins TRBV30 to TRBJ2-1, with D perhaps TRBD2 (5 bases). Germline values: CDR1 GTSNPN, CDR2 SVGIG (reference sequence). The CDR3 contains 14 residues. The CDR3 spells CARGAESSYNEQFF. DNA for the CDR3: TGTGCTCGGGGAGCGGAAAGCTCCTACAATGAGCAGTTCTTC.

The rearrangement joins TRBV6-5 to TRBJ2-7; either TRBD1 or TRBD2 may fit D (6 bases each). The CDR3 totals 12 residues. V lost 2 bases to trimming and J lost 6 bases, with 8 bases between them. Germline-derived CDR1 and CDR2 are MNHEY and SVGAGI. The CDR3 spells CASSYEGGEQYF. For the CDR3, the DNA is TGTGCCAGCAGTTACGAGGGGGGCGAGCAGTACTTC.

The rearrangement uses TRBV5-5 and TRBJ1-1; D not resolved. Germline loops: CDR1 SGHKS, CDR2 YYEKEE (reference sequence). V lost 2 bases to trimming and J lost 4 bases, with 6 bases between them. This CDR3 contains 12 residues. CDR3 region: CASSFASTEAFF. The CDR3 region has the DNA TGTGCCAGCAGCTTCGCCAGCACTGAAGCTTTCTTT.

The table lists this clone with a count of one. The chain has TRBV19 and TRBJ2-7; 12 nucleotides line up with TRBD2. Per germline, CDR1 LNHDA and CDR2 SQIVND (reference sequence). CDR3 size: 15 residues. With V trimmed by 10 bases and J by 3 bases, 10 bases remained unmatched. The CDR3 DNA is TGTGCCACCGCGACTAGCGGGAGTTATCTCTACGAGCAGTACTTC. Residues: CATATSGSYLYEQYF.

This chain connects TRBV11-2 to TRBJ1-2; 10 nucleotides match TRBD1. V dropped 6 bases and J dropped 8; count of bases not matched to a gene: 15. The germline CDR1 and CDR2 sequences are SGHAT and FQNNGV. CDR3 length: 16 amino acids. CDR3 amino acids: CASSPGTGAPSEGYTF. DNA for the CDR3: TGTGCCAGCAGTCCCGGGACAGGGGCCCCCTCAGAGGGCTACACCTTC. The full variable domain, with the rest looked up from reference TRBV11-2 and TRBJ1-2, is EAGVAQSPRYKIIEKRQSVAFWCNPISGHATLYWYQQILGQGPKLLIQFQNNGVVDDSQLPKDRFSAERLKGVDSTLKIQPAKLEDSAVYLCASSPGTGAPSEGYTFGSGTRLTVV.

For this clone: Other nucleotide sequences in the sample specify the same CDR3. The chain is built from TRBV27 and TRBJ1-2; 8 bases fit TRBD1. CDR1 MNHEY and CDR2 SMNVEV come from the germline V gene (reference sequence). After removal of 2 bases from V and 2 bases from J, the junction contained 1 base not matched to a gene. The CDR3 runs to 14 residues. This CDR3 reads CASSLGQGNYGYTF. CDR3 DNA: TGTGCCAGCAGTTTAGGACAGGGAAACTATGGCTACACCTTC.

This clone was observed a few times. J is TRBJ1-6 and V is TRBV4-2, with D possibly matching TRBD1 (6 bases). This CDR3 spans 15 amino acids. V was cut by 3 bases and J by 8 bases, with 14 bases left in between. The germline V gene encodes CDR1 LGHNA and CDR2 YNFKEQ. The CDR3 coding sequence is TGTGCCAGCAGCCAGCCACAGGGAACCGATTCACCCCTCCACTTT. It encodes CASSQPQGTDSPLHF.

A single count supports this clone. The V and J genes are TRBV6-1 and TRBJ1-2, with 10 bases that match TRBD1. Germline CDR1 MNHNS, CDR2 SASEGT. CDR3 length equals 14 residues. Unmatched junction bases numbered 6, after V lost 8 bases and J lost 3 bases. The CDR3 DNA reads as TGTGCCAGCCGCCCCGGGACAGGGGACTATGGCTACACCTTC. Protein sequence: CASRPGTGDYGYTF.

The chain recombines TRBV11-3 with TRBJ2-5; D remains ambiguous. V lost 5 bases and J 5 bases, leaving 15 bases between the germline ends. Per germline, CDR1 SGHNT and CDR2 YENEEA. There are 14 residues in the CDR3. For the CDR3, the DNA is TGTGCCAGCAGCCCCCACTCGGCTGAGGAGACCCAGTACTTC. Its translation: CASSPHSAEETQYF.

This chain connects TRBV7-9 to TRBJ2-1; D is ambiguous. Trimming left V 8 bases short and J 8 bases short, with 22 bases between. From germline, CDR1 is SEHNR and CDR2 FQNEAQ (reference sequence). This CDR3 has 15 residues. The chain's CDR3 is CASVHPEVVGYEQFF. The CDR3 coding sequence is TGTGCCAGCGTGCATCCAGAGGTCGTGGGCTATGAGCAGTTCTTC.

CDR3 in amino acids: CASSPTGTDYEQYF. As DNA, the CDR3 is TGTGCCAGCAGTCCAACAGGGACCGACTACGAGCAGTACTTC. The genes are TRBV28 and TRBJ2-7; tentatively, D is TRBD1 (6 bases). The CDR3 spans 14 residues. Trimming took off 5 bases at V and 3 bases at J, with 14 bases between the two ends. The germline V gene has CDR1 MDHEN and CDR2 SYDVKM.

The table lists this clone with a count of one. The genes are TRBV10-3 and TRBJ2-5; D unresolved. CDR1 ENHRY and CDR2 SYGVKD come from the germline V gene. V lost 4 bases, J lost 1 base, and 16 bases lay in between. This CDR3 contains 16 residues. CDR3 sequence (DNA): TGTGCCATCAGTGCGTCAGGCCCCACGGTCCAAGAGACCCAGTACTTC. Encoded protein: CAISASGPTVQETQYF.

The chain links TRBV29-1 to TRBJ1-2; 7 bases match TRBD1. This CDR3 is 11 amino acids long. With 5 bases clipped from V and 8 bases from J, the junction kept 5 bases outside the gene matches. Per the germline V gene, CDR1 is SQVTM and CDR2 is ANQGSEA. DNA for the CDR3: TGCAGCGTTCTAGGGGGCTTAGGCTACACCTTC. It specifies CSVLGGLGYTF.

A note on this clone: Other DNA sequences in the same sample also yield this CDR3. The rearrangement joins TRBV7-9 to TRBJ2-7; 9 bases agree with TRBD2. The CDR3 length is 16 residues. Germline V gene data show CDR1 as SEHNR and CDR2 as FQNEAQ (reference sequence). With 5 bases clipped from V and 2 bases from J, the junction kept 10 bases outside the gene matches. CDR3 nucleotide sequence: TGTGCCAGCAGCCTAAATAGCGGGAGAGGCGCCTACGAGCAGTACTTC. Translating it yields CASSLNSGRGAYEQYF.

The gene calls are TRBV29-1 and TRBJ2-5, with TRBD1 identical over 7 bases. CDR1 and CDR2 from the germline V gene are SQVTM and ANQGSEA. The CDR3 spans 14 residues. V shed 5 bases, J shed 2 bases, and the junction held 8 bases outside the gene matches. This CDR3 reads CSVWDRLRQETQYF. DNA of the CDR3: TGCAGCGTTTGGGACAGACTAAGGCAAGAGACCCAGTACTTC.

This chain uses TRBV11-1 with TRBJ2-7; TRBD1 is a possible D gene (6 bases). This CDR3 comprises 14 residues. Trimming removed 5 bases from V and 1 base from J, with 12 bases in between. Germline values: CDR1 SGHAT, CDR2 FQDESV (reference sequence). In nucleotides, the CDR3 is TGTGCCAGCAGCCCCAAACAGGGTTCCTACGAGCAGTACTTC. Translation gives CASSPKQGSYEQYF.

V gene TRBV6-6 combines with J gene TRBJ2-5; D is possibly TRBD1 (5 bases). V was pared by 0 bases and J by 9 bases, with 14 bases between. Germline V CDR1 and CDR2: MNHNY, SVGAGI (reference sequence). The CDR3 has 14 residues. The CDR3 is CASSYSGRTSPQYF. The DNA for the CDR3 is TGTGCCAGCAGTTACTCGGGGCGGACATCACCCCAGTACTTC.

This clone rates as medium-sized. This CDR3 is also generated by other DNA sequences in the sample. This chain joins TRBV5-6 and TRBJ2-7; D is ambiguous. Germline CDR1 reads SGHDT; CDR2 reads YYEEEE. V lost 4 bases and J 1 base, leaving 6 bases between the germline ends. This CDR3 is 12 amino acids long. Here the CDR3 reads CASSLSSYEQYF. The CDR3 DNA sequence: TGTGCCAGCAGCCTTTCTTCCTACGAGCAGTACTTC.

The chain has TRBV4-2 and TRBJ2-2; D could derive from TRBD1 or TRBD2 (5 bases each). Trimming removed 3 bases at V and 6 bases at J, with 23 bases between. The CDR3 is made up of 18 amino acids. The V gene's germline CDR1 is LGHNA and CDR2 YNFKEQ. The CDR3 nucleotides are TGTGCCAGCAGCCACGATGATATCGGGGCAGGGCGGGCCGGGGAGCTGTTTTTT. This codes for CASSHDDIGAGRAGELFF.